A selection of T cell receptor beta chains follows, all from one sample in a study. TCRdb used MiXCR to reprocess the 5' RACE reads, holding one entry per CDR3 protein. The sample holds roughly 42,000 distinct CDR3 sequences, approximately 22% seen once. The source material was Tregs sorted from blood. Receptors were obtained from a female donor with breast cancer. Both conserved end residues are part of each CDR3. A D gene is named only where the DNA matches it firmly. Expanded clones get a size class; other rows say once, few or many, or leave the size out.

CDR3 DNA: TGTGCCAGCACCCAAGCCTGGGGTGCCGAGCAGTACTTC
CDR3 protein: CASTQAWGAEQYF
CDR3 length: 13
V gene: TRBV28
D gene: NA
J gene: TRBJ2-7
clone size: many

CDR3 DNA: TGTGCCAGCAGCTTAGCAAGTGGGGCAATGGCTGAAGCTTTCTTT
CDR3 protein: CASSLASGAMAEAFF
CDR3 length: 15
V gene: TRBV7-9
D gene: NA
J gene: TRBJ1-1
clone size: many

CDR3 DNA: TGTGCCAGCAGCTTAAACCCTAGCGGGAGTTACAATGAGCAGTTCTTC
CDR3 protein: CASSLNPSGSYNEQFF
CDR3 length: 16
V gene: TRBV7-3
D gene: TRBD2
J gene: TRBJ2-1
clone size: few

CDR3 DNA: TGCGCCAGCAGAAGTCGCTACAATGAGCAGTTCTTC
CDR3 protein: CASRSRYNEQFF
CDR3 length: 12
V gene: TRBV5-1
D gene: NA
J gene: TRBJ2-1
clone size: few

CDR3 DNA: TGCAGTGGGAACGGGGGTCATGAAAAACTGTTTTTT
CDR3 protein: CSGNGGHEKLFF
CDR3 length: 12
V gene: TRBV20-1
D gene: NA
J gene: TRBJ1-4
clone size: many

CDR3 DNA: TGCGCCAGCAGCGACAGGGAGTCCTACAATGAGCAGTTCTTC
CDR3 protein: CASSDRESYNEQFF
CDR3 length: 14
V gene: TRBV5-1
D gene: TRBD1
J gene: TRBJ2-1
clone size: few

CDR3 DNA: TGTGCCGGCGGACAGAACAAGCAGTTCTTC
CDR3 protein: CAGGQNKQFF
CDR3 length: 10
V gene: TRBV6-2/TRBV6-3
D gene: NA
J gene: TRBJ2-1
clone size: NA

CDR3 DNA: TGTGCCAGCAGCCGTCCCGGGACTAGTCTCAATGAGCAGTTCTTC
CDR3 protein: CASSRPGTSLNEQFF
CDR3 length: 15
V gene: TRBV7-3
D gene: TRBD2
J gene: TRBJ2-1
clone size: few

CDR3 DNA: TGTGCCAGCAGTTCGAACCCGGGACTAGCGGGAGGGCCCTACGAGCAGTACTTC
CDR3 protein: CASSSNPGLAGGPYEQYF
CDR3 length: 18
V gene: TRBV27
D gene: TRBD2
J gene: TRBJ2-7
clone size: few

CDR3 DNA: TGTGCCAGCAGCTTAGAAGCCGGGGGTCGAGATACGCAGTATTTT
CDR3 protein: CASSLEAGGRDTQYF
CDR3 length: 15
V gene: TRBV7-8
D gene: NA
J gene: TRBJ2-3
clone size: many

CDR3 DNA: TGCGCCAGCAGCCCTTCAGGCGGATACTCCTACGAGCAGTACTTC
CDR3 protein: CASSPSGGYSYEQYF
CDR3 length: 15
V gene: TRBV4-1
D gene: NA
J gene: TRBJ2-7
clone size: many

CDR3 DNA: TGCGCCAGCAGCAAGGGGACAGGGGGCTATATCTATGGCTACACCTTC
CDR3 protein: CASSKGTGGYIYGYTF
CDR3 length: 16
V gene: TRBV5-1
D gene: TRBD1
J gene: TRBJ1-2
clone size: few

CDR3 DNA: TGTGCCAGCAGTTACAACCAGGGGAACGCCGGGGAGCTGTTTTTT
CDR3 protein: CASSYNQGNAGELFF
CDR3 length: 15
V gene: TRBV6-5
D gene: NA
J gene: TRBJ2-2
clone size: NA

CDR3 DNA: TGTGCCAGCAGTTGGAGACAGGGGGCTAATTCACCCCTCCACTTT
CDR3 protein: CASSWRQGANSPLHF
CDR3 length: 15
V gene: TRBV28
D gene: TRBD1
J gene: TRBJ1-6
clone size: NA

CDR3 DNA: TGTGCCAGCAGGGGGGGAGGGGGCGCATTTGACACCGGGGAGCTGTTTTTT
CDR3 protein: CASRGGGGAFDTGELFF
CDR3 length: 17
V gene: TRBV4-2
D gene: NA
J gene: TRBJ2-2
clone size: NA

CDR3 DNA: TGTGCCAGCCGAAAATCTAGCGGGAGTTTCCCAGAGACCCAGTACTTC
CDR3 protein: CASRKSSGSFPETQYF
CDR3 length: 16
V gene: TRBV28
D gene: TRBD2
J gene: TRBJ2-5
clone size: NA

CDR3 DNA: TGTGCCAGCAGTGTTTTCCCCCCGGTTGGGAACACTGAAGCTTTCTTT
CDR3 protein: CASSVFPPVGNTEAFF
CDR3 length: 16
V gene: TRBV2
D gene: NA
J gene: TRBJ1-1
clone size: NA

CDR3 DNA: TGTGCCAGCAGCAAAGAGAAGGGGGAGAACACTGAAGCTTTCTTT
CDR3 protein: CASSKEKGENTEAFF
CDR3 length: 15
V gene: TRBV21-1
D gene: NA
J gene: TRBJ1-1
clone size: NA

CDR3 DNA: TGTGCCAGCAGCTTCGGACTAGCGGGAGGGCCGCGAACCGGGGAGCTGTTTTTT
CDR3 protein: CASSFGLAGGPRTGELFF
CDR3 length: 18
V gene: TRBV7-3
D gene: TRBD2
J gene: TRBJ2-2
clone size: once

CDR3 DNA: TGTGCCAGCAGCTTGCAGACAAACCACCCCTACGAGCGGTACTTC
CDR3 protein: CASSLQTNHPYERYF
CDR3 length: 15
V gene: TRBV11-2
D gene: NA
J gene: TRBJ2-7
clone size: few

CDR3 DNA: TGCGCCAGCAGCTTGTTCTCCTCTGGGGCCAACGTCCTGACTTTC
CDR3 protein: CASSLFSSGANVLTF
CDR3 length: 15
V gene: TRBV5-1
D gene: NA
J gene: TRBJ2-6
clone size: many

CDR3 DNA: TGTGCCAGTAGAAGGGGGGTCGGAGCTTTCTTT
CDR3 protein: CASRRGVGAFF
CDR3 length: 11
V gene: TRBV19
D gene: NA
J gene: TRBJ1-1
clone size: NA

CDR3 DNA: TGTGCCAGCAGCACGGGACTAGCGGGGCCCCCCTCTGGCGGGGAGCTGTTTTTT
CDR3 protein: CASSTGLAGPPSGGELFF
CDR3 length: 18
V gene: TRBV4-2
D gene: TRBD2
J gene: TRBJ2-2
clone size: many

CDR3 DNA: TGCGCCAGCACCCCGGGACTATCATACAATGAGCAGTTCTTC
CDR3 protein: CASTPGLSYNEQFF
CDR3 length: 14
V gene: TRBV5-1
D gene: TRBD2
J gene: TRBJ2-1
clone size: many

CDR3 DNA: TGTGCCAGCAGTTACTGGGGACAGGGGGCCCGGGTGACCCAGTACTTC
CDR3 protein: CASSYWGQGARVTQYF
CDR3 length: 16
V gene: TRBV6-5
D gene: TRBD1
J gene: TRBJ2-5
clone size: few

CDR3 DNA: TGTGCCAGCAGTGAGAGCGGGCGCACAGATACGCAGTATTTT
CDR3 protein: CASSESGRTDTQYF
CDR3 length: 14
V gene: TRBV25-1
D gene: NA
J gene: TRBJ2-3
clone size: NA

CDR3 DNA: TGTGCCAGCTGCGCCGTGACGGGAGATAGTGAGCAGTTCTTC
CDR3 protein: CASCAVTGDSEQFF
CDR3 length: 14
V gene: TRBV2
D gene: NA
J gene: TRBJ2-1
clone size: NA

CDR3 DNA: TGCGCCAGCAGCCCATGGACTTCTGGAAACACCATATATTTT
CDR3 protein: CASSPWTSGNTIYF
CDR3 length: 14
V gene: TRBV4-1
D gene: NA
J gene: TRBJ1-3
clone size: many

CDR3 DNA: TGTGCCAGCAGTGAGGCAGGGAACACCGGGGAGCTGTTTTTT
CDR3 protein: CASSEAGNTGELFF
CDR3 length: 14
V gene: TRBV25-1
D gene: NA
J gene: TRBJ2-2
clone size: NA

CDR3 DNA: TGCAGTGCTAGAGTTTTGGGGGGTAACACTGAAGCTTTCTTT
CDR3 protein: CSARVLGGNTEAFF
CDR3 length: 14
V gene: TRBV20-1
D gene: NA
J gene: TRBJ1-1
clone size: many

CDR3 DNA: TGCAGTGCTAGAGGGGATGGGACAACCGGGACTAGGATTGTGGAGACCCAGTACTTC
CDR3 protein: CSARGDGTTGTRIVETQYF
CDR3 length: 19
V gene: TRBV20-1
D gene: TRBD2
J gene: TRBJ2-5
clone size: few

CDR3 DNA: TGTGCCAGCAGCTCCCGGGTGATGGGGGATACGCAGTATTTT
CDR3 protein: CASSSRVMGDTQYF
CDR3 length: 14
V gene: TRBV11-3
D gene: NA
J gene: TRBJ2-3
clone size: NA